The clone carrying this T cell receptor (beta chain) was observed at least ten times. V gave up 4 bases and J gave up 0 bases; unmatched junction bases: 11. Per germline, CDR1 SGHRS and CDR2 YFSETQ. This CDR3 has 17 amino acids. The use of a sample-barcoded 5' primer and a J-beta primer mix characterized a second PCR of about 6 to 12 cycles. Each CDR3 protein is one row after TCRdb ran MiXCR on the 5' RACE reads. The data show about 640,000 distinct CDR3 sequences, with approximately 30% seen just once and approximately 15% held by the top ten. This entry belongs to a study of blood T cells in healthy people across ages.

The sample was blood. The TCR originated in a woman older than 75 in good health. The chain links TRBV5-1 to TRBJ2-3; 7 nucleotides line up with TRBD1. The CDR3 DNA sequence: TGCGCCAGCAGCCTTATCCCGGGACAGACAAGCACAGATACGCAGTATTTT. Its translation: CASSLIPGQTSTDTQYF. Full variable domain (outside the CDR3, taken from reference TRBV5-1 and TRBJ2-3): KAGVTQTPRYLIKTRGQQVTLSCSPISGHRSVSWYQQTPGQGLQFLFEYFSETQRNKGNFPGRFSGRQFSNSRSEMNVSTLELGDSALYLCASSLIPGQTSTDTQYFGPGTRLTVL.